The 12 T cell receptor beta chains reported below all come from one sample, sequenced in a study of blood T cell repertoires in COVID-19. Repertoires were generated with immunoSEQ multiplex PCR, while TCRdb's copy carries only in-frame clones and drops some. Of fewer than 200,000 clones in the sample, 85% were seen once. Sequenced: peripheral blood. These receptors were taken from a man aged 35 to 55 with acute or convalescent COVID-19.

The chain joins TRBV2 to TRBJ1-6, with TRBD1 matching over 7 bases. Trimming at V came to 0 bases and at J to 7 bases, leaving 9 bases not matched to a gene. The CDR3 is 17 residues long. Per germline, CDR1 SNHLY and CDR2 FYNNEI. CDR3 bases: TGTGCCAGCAGTGAAGCGGGGACAGCAATGTTCAATTCACCCCTCCACTTT. Amino acid sequence: CASSEAGTAMFNSPLHF.

This clone was detected only once. The chain combines TRBV18 with TRBJ1-1, with 7 nucleotides matching TRBD1. J lost 3 bases, V lost 9 bases, and 7 bases had no gene match. The germline CDR1 and CDR2 sequences are KGHSH and LQKENI. This CDR3 contains 13 residues. DNA of the CDR3: TGTGCCAGTTCGATACAGGGGTACACTGAAGCTTTCTTT. Amino acids: CASSIQGYTEAFF.

This chain uses TRBV5-1 with TRBJ2-1, with TRBD1 matching over 7 bases. This CDR3 spans 15 amino acids. V gave up 3 bases and J gave up 1 base; unmatched junction bases: 4. Germline V lookup: CDR1 SGHRS, CDR2 YFSETQ. The CDR3 loop is CASSWTGQSYNEQFF. In nucleotides, the CDR3 is TGCGCCAGCAGCTGGACGGGACAGTCCTACAATGAGCAGTTCTTC.

The chain links TRBV18 to TRBJ2-1, with 12 bases that match TRBD2. The J segment lost 4 bases and the V segment lost 3 bases, leaving 7 bases of the junction unmatched. The germline CDR1 and CDR2 sequences are KGHSH and LQKENI. The CDR3 has 17 residues. CDR3 amino acids: CASSPLNLAGGYNEQFF. As DNA, the CDR3 is TGTGCCAGCTCACCCCTCAATCTAGCGGGGGGGTACAATGAGCAGTTCTTC.

V and J are TRBV14 and TRBJ2-7; possible D gene TRBD1, 5 bases. V lost 1 base and J lost 9, with 7 bases in between. CDR3 length: 11 residues. Germline CDR1 and CDR2: SGHDN and FVKESK. The CDR3 coding sequence is TGTGCCAGCAGCCAAGCCAGGGCGCAGTACTTC. Translated: CASSQARAQYF.

This chain connects TRBV5-8 to TRBJ1-2; 8 nucleotides line up with TRBD1. The V gene's germline CDR1 is SGHTS and CDR2 YDEGEE. There are 16 residues in the CDR3. V lost 4 bases to trimming and J lost 3 bases; unmatched junction nucleotides: 11. The CDR3 loop reads CASSPLGQGGDYGYTF. In nucleotides, the CDR3 is TGTGCCAGCAGCCCCCTTGGACAGGGTGGAGACTATGGCTACACCTTC.

The rearrangement joins TRBV3-1 (or the pseudogene TRBV3-2) to TRBJ2-1, with 10 bases identical to TRBD1. The CDR3 consists of 15 residues. V was clipped by 5 bases and J by 6 bases; unmatched bases: 7. Germline values: CDR1 LGHDT, CDR2 YNNKEL (reference sequence). The CDR3 spells CASSSWTGGVNEQFF. The CDR3 coding sequence is TGTGCCAGCAGCTCCTGGACAGGGGGAGTCAATGAGCAGTTCTTC.

The CDR3: CASSPMAVSNQPQHF. The CDR3 coding sequence is TGTGCCAGCTCACCCATGGCCGTTAGCAATCAGCCCCAGCATTTT. The chain carries TRBV18 and TRBJ1-5; no definite D call. This CDR3 has 15 residues. CDR1 KGHSH and CDR2 LQKENI come from the germline V gene. The V and J ends lost 3 bases and 0 bases respectively, with 9 bases between them. The variable domain in full, with the rest retrieved from reference TRBV18 and TRBJ1-5, is NAGVMQNPRHLVRRRGQEARLRCSPMKGHSHVYWYRQLPEEGLKFMVYLQKENIIDESGMPKERFSAEFPKEGPSILRIQQVVRGDSAAYFCASSPMAVSNQPQHFGDGTRLSIL.

The chain is built from TRBV3-1 (or the pseudogene TRBV3-2) and TRBJ1-6; 7 bases fit TRBD1. In germline, CDR1 is LGHDT, CDR2 YNNKEL (reference sequence). The CDR3 loop spans 13 amino acids. The V gene end was trimmed by 5 bases and the J gene end by 10 bases; junction bases not matched to a gene: 5. The CDR3 reads CASSVNRGSPLHF. The CDR3 DNA follows: TGTGCCAGCAGCGTTAACAGGGGATCACCCCTCCACTTT.

The rearrangement joins TRBV4-2 to TRBJ1-2; 9 bases align to TRBD1. J lost 4 bases, V lost 1 base, and 4 bases had no gene match. Germline V gene lookup returns CDR1 LGHNA and CDR2 YNFKEQ. This CDR3 is 15 amino acids long. As DNA, the CDR3 is TGTGCCAGCAGCCAAGCCGGGACAGGGAGCTATGGCTACACCTTC. Translating gives CASSQAGTGSYGYTF.

The chain combines TRBV29-1 with TRBJ1-2; TRBD1 matches 7 bases. Trimming took 8 bases from V and 8 from J; bases not matched to a gene: 14. Germline loops: CDR1 SQVTM, CDR2 ANQGSEA. The CDR3 runs 13 residues. The CDR3: CSSGGDSGQGYTF. Written as DNA, the CDR3 is TGCAGCTCGGGGGGGGACAGTGGCCAGGGCTACACCTTC.

In its sample, this clone was seen once. This chain uses TRBV5-5 with TRBJ1-2; D is undetermined. The V gene lost 4 bases and the J gene lost 8 bases, with 15 bases spanning the gap. This CDR3 comprises 13 residues. The germline CDR1 and CDR2 sequences are SGHKS and YYEKEE (reference sequence). The CDR3 loop is CASSGWAPRGYTF. Written as DNA, the CDR3 is TGTGCCAGCAGCGGCTGGGCCCCTCGGGGCTACACCTTC.